The subject of this entry is one TCR beta chain. One junction end does not reproduce the germline sequence, and a read error may be involved. CDR3 length: 20 residues. The germline V gene has CDR1 SSHAT and CDR2 FNYEAQ (reference sequence). Sequenced by immunoSEQ multiplex PCR; TCRdb stores in-frame clones only, minus some. The sample has roughly 100,000 clones; roughly 76% are singletons. Fresh-frozen tumor tissue and more than two years of survival data were available for all. Before vaccination, two weeks after the third vaccination, and at progression, PBMC were collected. These data belong to a study of glioma-infiltrating T cells after dendritic cell vaccination. Study background: Autologous tumor lysate was loaded overnight onto monocyte-derived dendritic cells grown seven to eight days with IL-4 and GM-CSF. At biweekly intervals, patients got three intradermal dendritic cell vaccine injections.

This chain uses TRBV7-7 with TRBJ2-1; 10 bases map to TRBD2. The starting material was blood, obtained before dendritic cell vaccination. This receptor was identified in a human donor with glioblastoma. The chain's CDR3 is CASSFLGTSVYQSSYNEQFF. In DNA, the CDR3 is TGTGCTAGCAGCTTTCTCGGGACTAGCGTGTATCAGAGCTCCTACAATGAGCAGTTCTTC.